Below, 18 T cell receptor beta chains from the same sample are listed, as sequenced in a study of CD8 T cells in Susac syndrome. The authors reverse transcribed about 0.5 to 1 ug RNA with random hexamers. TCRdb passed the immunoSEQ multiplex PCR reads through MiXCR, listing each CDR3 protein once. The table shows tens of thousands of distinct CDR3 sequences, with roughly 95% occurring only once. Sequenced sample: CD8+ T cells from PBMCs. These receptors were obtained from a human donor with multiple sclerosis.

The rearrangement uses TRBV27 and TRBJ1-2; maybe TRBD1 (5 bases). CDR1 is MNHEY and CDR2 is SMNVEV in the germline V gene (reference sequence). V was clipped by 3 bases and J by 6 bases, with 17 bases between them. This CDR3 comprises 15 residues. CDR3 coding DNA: TGTGCCAGCAGTTTCCTCCCCCCAGGGCCAAATGGCTACACCTTC. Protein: CASSFLPPGPNGYTF.

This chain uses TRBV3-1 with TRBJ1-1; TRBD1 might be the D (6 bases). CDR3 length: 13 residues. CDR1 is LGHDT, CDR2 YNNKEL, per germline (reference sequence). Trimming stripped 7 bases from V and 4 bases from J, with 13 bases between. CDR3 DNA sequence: TGTGCCAGCAACGAACAGGGCGCCACTGAAGCTTTCTTT. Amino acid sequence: CASNEQGATEAFF. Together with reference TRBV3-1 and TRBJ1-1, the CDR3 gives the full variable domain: DTAVSQTPKYLVTQMGNDKSIKCEQNLGHDTMYWYKQDSKKFLKIMFSYNNKELIINETVPNRFSPKSPDKAHLNLHINSLELGDSAVYFCASNEQGATEAFFGQGTRLTVV.

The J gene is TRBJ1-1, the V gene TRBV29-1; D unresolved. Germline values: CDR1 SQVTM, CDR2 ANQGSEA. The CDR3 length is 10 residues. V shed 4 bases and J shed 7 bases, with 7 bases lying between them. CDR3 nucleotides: TGCAGCGTTGTCGACGGTGAAGCTTTCTTT. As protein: CSVVDGEAFF. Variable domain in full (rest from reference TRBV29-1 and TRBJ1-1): SAVISQKPSRDICQRGTSLTIQCQVDSQVTMMFWYRQQPGQSLTLIATANQGSEATYESGFVIDKFPISRPNLTFSTLTVSNMSPEDSSIYLCSVVDGEAFFGQGTRLTVV.

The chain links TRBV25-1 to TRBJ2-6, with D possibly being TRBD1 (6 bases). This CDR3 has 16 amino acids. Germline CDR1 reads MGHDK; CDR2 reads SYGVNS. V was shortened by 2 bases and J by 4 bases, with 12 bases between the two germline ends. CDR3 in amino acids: CASSEGRQGGANVLTF. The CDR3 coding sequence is TGTGCCAGCAGTGAAGGCCGGCAGGGGGGGGCCAACGTCCTGACTTTC.

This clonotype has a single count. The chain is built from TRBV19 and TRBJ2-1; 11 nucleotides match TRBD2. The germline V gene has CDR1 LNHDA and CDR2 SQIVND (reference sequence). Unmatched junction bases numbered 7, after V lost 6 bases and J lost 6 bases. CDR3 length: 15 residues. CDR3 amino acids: CASRFGTSGFNEQFF. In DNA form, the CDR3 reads TGTGCCAGTAGATTCGGGACTAGCGGCTTCAATGAGCAGTTCTTC.

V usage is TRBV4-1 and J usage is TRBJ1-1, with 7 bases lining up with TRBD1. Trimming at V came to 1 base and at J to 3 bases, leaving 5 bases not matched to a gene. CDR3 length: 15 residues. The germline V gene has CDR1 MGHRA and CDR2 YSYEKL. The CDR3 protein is CASSQGDRVDTEAFF. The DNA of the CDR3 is TGCGCCAGCAGCCAAGGAGACAGGGTGGACACTGAAGCTTTCTTT.

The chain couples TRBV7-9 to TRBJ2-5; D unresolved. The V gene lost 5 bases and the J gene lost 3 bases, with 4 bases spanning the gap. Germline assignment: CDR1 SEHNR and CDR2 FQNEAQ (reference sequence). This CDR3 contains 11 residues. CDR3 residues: CASSPKETQYF. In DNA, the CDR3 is TGTGCCAGCAGCCCTAAAGAGACCCAGTACTTC.

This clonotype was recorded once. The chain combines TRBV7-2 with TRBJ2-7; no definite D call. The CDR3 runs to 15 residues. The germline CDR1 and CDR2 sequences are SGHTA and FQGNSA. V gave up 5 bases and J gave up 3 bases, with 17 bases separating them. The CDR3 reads CASSAHAGNVYEQYF. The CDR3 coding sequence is TGTGCCAGCAGCGCCCACGCAGGAAATGTCTACGAGCAGTACTTC.

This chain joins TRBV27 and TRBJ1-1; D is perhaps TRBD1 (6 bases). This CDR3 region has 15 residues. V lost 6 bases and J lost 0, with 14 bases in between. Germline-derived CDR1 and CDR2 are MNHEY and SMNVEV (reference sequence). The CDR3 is CASRMGRGMNTEAFF. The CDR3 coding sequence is TGTGCCAGCAGGATGGGCAGGGGAATGAACACTGAAGCTTTCTTT.

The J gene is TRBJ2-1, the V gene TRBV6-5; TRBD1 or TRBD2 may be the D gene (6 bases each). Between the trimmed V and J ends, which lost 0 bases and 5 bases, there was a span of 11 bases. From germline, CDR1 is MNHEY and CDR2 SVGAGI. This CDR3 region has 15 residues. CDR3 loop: CASSYSRGTHNEQFF. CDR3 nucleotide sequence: TGTGCCAGCAGTTACTCGAGGGGGACTCACAATGAGCAGTTCTTC.

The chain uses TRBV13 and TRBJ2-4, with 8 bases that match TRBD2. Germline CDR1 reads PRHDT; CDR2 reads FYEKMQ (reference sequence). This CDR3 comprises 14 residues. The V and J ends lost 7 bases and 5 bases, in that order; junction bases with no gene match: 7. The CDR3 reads CASTNSGKENIQYF. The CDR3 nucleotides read TGTGCCAGCACCAATAGCGGGAAAGAAAACATTCAGTACTTC.

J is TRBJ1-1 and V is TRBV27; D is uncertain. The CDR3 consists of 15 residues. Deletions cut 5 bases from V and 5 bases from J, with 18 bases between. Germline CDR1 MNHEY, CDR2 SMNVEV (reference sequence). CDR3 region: CASSLSPPGWTEAFF. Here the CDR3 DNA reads TGTGCCAGCAGTCTCTCCCCCCCGGGGTGGACTGAAGCTTTCTTT.

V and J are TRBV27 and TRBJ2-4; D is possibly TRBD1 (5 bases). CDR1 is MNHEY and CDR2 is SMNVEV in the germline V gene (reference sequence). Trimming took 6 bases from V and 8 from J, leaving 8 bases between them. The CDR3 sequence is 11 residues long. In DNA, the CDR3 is TGTGCCAGCAGGGGGCGATACATTCAGTACTTC. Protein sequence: CASRGRYIQYF.

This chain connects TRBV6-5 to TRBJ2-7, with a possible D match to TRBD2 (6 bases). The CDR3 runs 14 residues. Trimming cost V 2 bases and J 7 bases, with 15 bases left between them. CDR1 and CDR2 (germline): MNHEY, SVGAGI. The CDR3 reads CASSYGTGGVEQYF. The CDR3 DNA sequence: TGTGCCAGCAGTTACGGGACTGGTGGAGTGGAGCAGTACTTC.

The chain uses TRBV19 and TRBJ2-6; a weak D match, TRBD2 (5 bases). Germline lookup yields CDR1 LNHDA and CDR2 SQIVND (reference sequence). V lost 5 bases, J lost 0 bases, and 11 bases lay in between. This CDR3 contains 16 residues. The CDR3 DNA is TGTGCCAGTAGTCTAGGACTGAGCTCTGGGGCCAACGTCCTGACTTTC. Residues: CASSLGLSSGANVLTF.

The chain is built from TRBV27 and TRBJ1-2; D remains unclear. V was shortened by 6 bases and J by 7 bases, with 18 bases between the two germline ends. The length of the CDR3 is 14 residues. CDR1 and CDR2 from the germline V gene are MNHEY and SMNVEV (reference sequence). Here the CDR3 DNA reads TGTGCCAGCAGGGGCGCCCTGGGCGAAGGTGGCTACACCTTC. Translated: CASRGALGEGGYTF.

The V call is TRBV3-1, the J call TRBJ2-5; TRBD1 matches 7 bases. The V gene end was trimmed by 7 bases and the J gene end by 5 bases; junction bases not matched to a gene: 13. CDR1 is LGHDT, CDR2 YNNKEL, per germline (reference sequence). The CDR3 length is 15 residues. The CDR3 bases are TGTGCCAGCACCTCAGAACCTACAGGGGTGGAGACCCAGTACTTC. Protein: CASTSEPTGVETQYF.

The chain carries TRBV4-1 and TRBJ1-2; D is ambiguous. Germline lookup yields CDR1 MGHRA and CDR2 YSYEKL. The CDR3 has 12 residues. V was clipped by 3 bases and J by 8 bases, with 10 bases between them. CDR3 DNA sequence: TGCGCCAGCAGCCACGCTGCGAAGGGCTACACCTTC. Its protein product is CASSHAAKGYTF.